This passage covers 6 T cell receptor beta chains from one sample sequenced in a study of cytomegalovirus exposure and HLA in healthy donors (TCRdb year 2017). The method behind the library was the immunoSEQ multiplex PCR assay. In its TCRdb copy, this immuneACCESS table keeps in-frame sequences only and misses some clones. Where compared with another copy, unresolved V genes explain less than half of these, and the others have no known cause. This sample holds roughly 180,000 clones; more than 75% were observed only once. Roughly 6.5% of the sample belongs to the ten largest clones. The sequenced sample consisted of PBMCs. The receptors derive from a man aged 18 to 30 in good health and CMV-seropositive.

This clone is a singleton in its sample. The genes are TRBV6-1 and TRBJ2-3; 14 bases map to TRBD2. This CDR3 is 19 amino acids long. The junction had 9 bases not matched to a gene; V was cut back by 2 bases and J by 2 bases. Looked up from germline, CDR1 is MNHNS and CDR2 is SASEGT. The CDR3 spells CASSEKWTSGRSSTDTQYF. CDR3 bases: TGTGCCAGCAGTGAAAAATGGACTAGCGGGAGGTCCTCCACAGATACGCAGTATTTT.

J is TRBJ2-1 and V is TRBV7-9; weak D call: TRBD2 (6 bases). The CDR3 extends over 17 amino acids. Trimming pared 4 bases from V and 4 bases from J, leaving 20 bases between. The germline V gene encodes CDR1 SEHNR and CDR2 FQNEAQ (reference sequence). CDR3: CASSSTLAGLHYNEQFF. CDR3 nucleotides: TGTGCCAGCAGCTCCACACTCGCGGGACTTCATTACAATGAGCAGTTCTTC.

In this sample, this clone turned up once. The chain has TRBV28 and TRBJ1-2, with unresolved D. Germline CDR1 is MDHEN and CDR2 is SYDVKM. The CDR3 length is 12 residues. With 3 bases removed from V and 4 bases from J, the gap between germline ends came to 6 bases. The DNA of the CDR3 is TGTGCCAGCAGTTTGGAGGTCTATGGCTACACCTTC. Amino acid sequence: CASSLEVYGYTF.

V gene TRBV27 combines with J gene TRBJ2-5; a weak D match, TRBD2 (7 bases). The germline V gene has CDR1 MNHEY and CDR2 SMNVEV (reference sequence). The V end lost 6 bases, the J end lost 5 bases, and 19 bases lay between the germline ends. The CDR3 loop spans 15 amino acids. CDR3 nucleotides: TGTGCCAGCAGAAAGGGGGTGGGGGGGATGGAGACCCAGTACTTC. Its protein is CASRKGVGGMETQYF.

This chain connects TRBV5-6 to TRBJ1-1, with TRBD1 matching over 8 bases. CDR1 is SGHDT, CDR2 YYEEEE, per germline. Trimming at V came to 4 bases and at J to 0 bases, leaving 8 bases not matched to a gene. The CDR3 sequence is 16 residues long. This chain's CDR3 is CASSRGTGHMNTEAFF. Written as DNA, the CDR3 is TGTGCCAGCAGCCGCGGGACAGGACACATGAACACTGAAGCTTTCTTT.

The chain uses TRBV6-6 and TRBJ2-7, with D possibly TRBD1 on 5 matching bases. Trimming pared 6 bases from V and 7 bases from J, leaving 16 bases between. The CDR3 has 13 amino acids. CDR1 is MNHNY and CDR2 is SVGAGI in the germline V gene (reference sequence). The CDR3 DNA reads as TGTGCCAGCAGCCCAATACTTAGACAGGAGCAGTACTTC. Translating gives CASSPILRQEQYF.